The present entry profiles one TCR beta chain with its context. Via MiXCR, TCRdb re-called the RT-PCR reads, giving one row per CDR3 protein. The table records about 680,000 distinct CDR3 sequences, more than 13% of them present only once. Trimming pared 1 base from V and 3 bases from J, leaving 13 bases between. This CDR3 contains 16 residues. Germline lookup yields CDR1 SGHRS and CDR2 YFSETQ. The clonotype was recovered from a female donor in good health, serving as a healthy control. This rearrangement joins TRBV5-1 to TRBJ2-2, with a possible D match to TRBD2 (5 bases). Input material: memory CD4+ T cells from blood. CDR3 residues: CASSLSRELHTGELFF. DNA of the CDR3: TGCGCCAGCAGCTTGTCGAGGGAGTTGCACACCGGGGAGCTGTTTTTT.